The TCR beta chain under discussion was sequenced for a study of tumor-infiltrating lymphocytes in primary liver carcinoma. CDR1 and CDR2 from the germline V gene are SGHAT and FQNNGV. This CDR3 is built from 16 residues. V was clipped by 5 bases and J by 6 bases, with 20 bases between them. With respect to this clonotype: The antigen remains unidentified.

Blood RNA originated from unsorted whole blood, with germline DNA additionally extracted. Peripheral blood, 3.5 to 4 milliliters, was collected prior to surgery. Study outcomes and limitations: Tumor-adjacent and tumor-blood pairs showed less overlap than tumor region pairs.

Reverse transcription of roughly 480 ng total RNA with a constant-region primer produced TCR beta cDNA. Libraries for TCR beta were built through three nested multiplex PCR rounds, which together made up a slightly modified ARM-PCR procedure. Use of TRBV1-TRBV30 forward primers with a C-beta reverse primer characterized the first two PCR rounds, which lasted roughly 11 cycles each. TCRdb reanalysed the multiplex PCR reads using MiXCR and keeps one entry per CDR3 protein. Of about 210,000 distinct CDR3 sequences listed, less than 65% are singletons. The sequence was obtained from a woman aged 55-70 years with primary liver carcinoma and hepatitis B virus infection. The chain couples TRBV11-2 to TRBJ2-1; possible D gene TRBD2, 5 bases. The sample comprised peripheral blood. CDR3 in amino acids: CASSVSHRGPGNEQFF. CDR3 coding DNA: TGTGCCAGCAGCGTATCTCATCGAGGGCCTGGCAATGAGCAGTTCTTC.